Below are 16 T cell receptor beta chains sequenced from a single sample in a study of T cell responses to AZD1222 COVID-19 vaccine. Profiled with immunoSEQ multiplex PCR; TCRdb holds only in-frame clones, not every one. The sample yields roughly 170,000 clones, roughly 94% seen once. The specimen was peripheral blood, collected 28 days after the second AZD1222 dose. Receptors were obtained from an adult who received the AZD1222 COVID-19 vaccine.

The CDR3, as DNA: TGTGCCAGCAGTCCTAGCGGGGGGGCCCGGTATGAGCAGTTCTTC. This translates into CASSPSGGARYEQFF. The V and J genes are TRBV6-5 and TRBJ2-1, with 12 bases that match TRBD2. Germline V lookup: CDR1 MNHEY, CDR2 SVGAGI. The CDR3 runs to 15 residues. The junction had 7 bases not matched to a gene; V was cut back by 5 bases and J by 8 bases.

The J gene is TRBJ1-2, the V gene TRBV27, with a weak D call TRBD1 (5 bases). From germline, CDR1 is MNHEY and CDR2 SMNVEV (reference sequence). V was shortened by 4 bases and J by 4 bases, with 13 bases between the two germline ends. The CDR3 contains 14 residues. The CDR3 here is CASSSRDGVYGYTF. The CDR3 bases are TGTGCCAGCAGTTCTCGGGACGGAGTCTATGGCTACACCTTC.

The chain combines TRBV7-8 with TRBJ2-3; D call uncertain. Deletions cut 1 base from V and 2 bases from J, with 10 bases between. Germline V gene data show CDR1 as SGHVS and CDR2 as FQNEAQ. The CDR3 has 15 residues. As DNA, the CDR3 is TGTGCCAGCAGCTTAGAATCCCTTAACACAGATACGCAGTATTTT. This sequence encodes CASSLESLNTDTQYF.

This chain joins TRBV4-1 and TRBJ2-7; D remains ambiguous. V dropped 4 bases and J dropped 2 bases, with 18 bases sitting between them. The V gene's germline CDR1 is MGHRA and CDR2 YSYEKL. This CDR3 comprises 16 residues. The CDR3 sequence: CASSPAVTSPAYEQYF. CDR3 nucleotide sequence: TGCGCCAGCAGCCCGGCAGTAACCTCACCCGCCTACGAGCAGTACTTC.

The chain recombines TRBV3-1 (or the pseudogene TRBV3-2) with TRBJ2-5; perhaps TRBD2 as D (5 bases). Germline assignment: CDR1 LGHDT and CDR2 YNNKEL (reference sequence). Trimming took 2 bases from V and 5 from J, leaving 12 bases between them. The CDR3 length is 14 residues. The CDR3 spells CASSQTRIGETQYF. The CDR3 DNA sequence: TGTGCCAGCAGCCAAACTAGAATCGGGGAGACCCAGTACTTC.

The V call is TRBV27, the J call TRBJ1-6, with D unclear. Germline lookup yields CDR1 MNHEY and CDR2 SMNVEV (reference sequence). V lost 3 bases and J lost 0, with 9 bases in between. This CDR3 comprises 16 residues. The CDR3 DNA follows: TGTGCCAGCAGTTTGTGGCAGAGCTCCTATAATTCACCCCTCCACTTT. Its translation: CASSLWQSSYNSPLHF.

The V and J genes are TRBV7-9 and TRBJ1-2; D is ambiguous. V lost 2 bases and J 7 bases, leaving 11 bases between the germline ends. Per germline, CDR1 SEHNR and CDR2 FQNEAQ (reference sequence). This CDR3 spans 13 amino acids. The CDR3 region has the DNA TGTGCCAGCAGCTTAAGGCATGAGCTTGGCTACACCTTC. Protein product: CASSLRHELGYTF.

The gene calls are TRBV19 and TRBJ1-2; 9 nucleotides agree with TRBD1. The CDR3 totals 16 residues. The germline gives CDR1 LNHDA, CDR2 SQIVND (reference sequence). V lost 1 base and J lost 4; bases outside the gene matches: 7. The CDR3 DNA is TGTGCCAGTAGTATAGCACTTGGGACAGGGTCCTATGGCTACACCTTC. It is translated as CASSIALGTGSYGYTF. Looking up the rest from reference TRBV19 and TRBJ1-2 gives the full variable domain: DGGITQSPKYLFRKEGQNVTLSCEQNLNHDAMYWYRQDPGQGLRLIYYSQIVNDFQKGDIAEGYSVSREKKESFPLTVTSAQKNPTAFYLCASSIALGTGSYGYTFGSGTRLTVV.

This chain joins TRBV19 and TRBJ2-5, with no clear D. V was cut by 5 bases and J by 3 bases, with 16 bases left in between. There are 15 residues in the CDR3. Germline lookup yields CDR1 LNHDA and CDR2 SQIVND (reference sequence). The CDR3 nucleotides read TGTGCCAGTAGTCGGACCCCAACGGGCAAAGAGACCCAGTACTTC. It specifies CASSRTPTGKETQYF.

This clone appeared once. The CDR3 DNA reads TGTGCCAGCAGCGTTTCAACTAATGAAAAACTGTTTTTT. Translating gives CASSVSTNEKLFF. This sequence joins TRBV2 and TRBJ1-4; D not certain. This CDR3 comprises 13 residues. Germline V gene data show CDR1 as SNHLY and CDR2 as FYNNEI. V shed 6 bases and J shed 0 bases, with 5 bases lying between them. Looking up the rest from reference TRBV2 and TRBJ1-4 gives the full variable domain: EPEVTQTPSHQVTQMGQEVILRCVPISNHLYFYWYRQILGQKVEFLVSFYNNEISEKSEIFDDQFSVERPDGSNFTLKIRSTKLEDSAMYFCASSVSTNEKLFFGSGTQLSVL.

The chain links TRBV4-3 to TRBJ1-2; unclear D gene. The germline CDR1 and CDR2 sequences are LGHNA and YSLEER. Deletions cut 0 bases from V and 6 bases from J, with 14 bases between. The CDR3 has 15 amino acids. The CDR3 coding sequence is TGCGCCAGCAGCCAAGACGTGGCAGGAGATGATGGCTACACCTTC. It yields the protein CASSQDVAGDDGYTF.

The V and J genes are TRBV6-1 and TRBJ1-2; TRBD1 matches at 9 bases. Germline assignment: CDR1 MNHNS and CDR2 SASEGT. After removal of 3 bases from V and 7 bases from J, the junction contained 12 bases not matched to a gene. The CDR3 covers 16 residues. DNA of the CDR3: TGTGCCAGCAGTGAGAAGGTTAAGACAGGGGGTGCTGGCTACACCTTC. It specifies CASSEKVKTGGAGYTF.

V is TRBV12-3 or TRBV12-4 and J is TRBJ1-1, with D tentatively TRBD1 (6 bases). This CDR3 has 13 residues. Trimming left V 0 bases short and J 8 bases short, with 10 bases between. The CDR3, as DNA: TGTGCCAGCAGTTTAGCTGGGGGCGAGGAAGCTTTCTTT. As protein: CASSLAGGEEAFF.

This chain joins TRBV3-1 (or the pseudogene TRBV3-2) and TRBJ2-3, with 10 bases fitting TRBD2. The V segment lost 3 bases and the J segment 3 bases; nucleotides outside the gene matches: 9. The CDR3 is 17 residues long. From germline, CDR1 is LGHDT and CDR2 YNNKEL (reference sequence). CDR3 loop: CASSHDNLAGATDTQYF. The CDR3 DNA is TGTGCCAGCAGCCATGATAACCTAGCGGGAGCTACAGATACGCAGTATTTT.

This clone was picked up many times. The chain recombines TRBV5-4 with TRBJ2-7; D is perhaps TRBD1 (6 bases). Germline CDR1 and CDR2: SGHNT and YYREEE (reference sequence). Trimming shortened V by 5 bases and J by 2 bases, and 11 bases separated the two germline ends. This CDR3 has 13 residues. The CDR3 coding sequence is TGTGCCAGCAGGGTAGGGGGAACCTACGAGCAGTACTTC. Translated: CASRVGGTYEQYF.

CDR3 protein: CASRPAGTSGRNEQFF. The CDR3, as DNA: TGTGCCAGCAGACCAGCCGGGACTAGCGGGAGAAATGAGCAGTTCTTC. This chain links TRBV7-8 with TRBJ2-1, with 14 bases lining up with TRBD2. Per germline, CDR1 SGHVS and CDR2 FQNEAQ. V was pared by 6 bases and J by 7 bases, with 8 bases of the junction left unmatched. CDR3 length equals 16 residues.